This T cell receptor beta chain was found in a study of CD4 and CD8 cells across lung adenocarcinoma regions. From the PCR reads, TCRdb called clonotypes with MiXCR, one entry per CDR3 protein. The repertoire consists of nearly 11,000 distinct CDR3 sequences, with approximately 50% occurring once and the leading ten covering about 87%. Samples came from patients with localized non-small cell lung adenocarcinoma. The V segment lost 10 bases and the J segment 6 bases; nucleotides outside the gene matches: 6. The length of the CDR3 is 13 residues. From germline, CDR1 is ENHRY and CDR2 SYGVKD. This clonotype was seen only a few times.

The clonotype was recovered from a male donor with lung adenocarcinoma. The CD4 and CD8 labels of this study may be unreliable. Sequenced sample: CD8+ T cells from the margin of a lung tumor. V and J are TRBV10-3 and TRBJ2-1; 10 bases line up with TRBD2. In nucleotides, the CDR3 is TGTGCCACACTAGCGGGATGGGGCAATGAGCAGTTCTTC. It yields the protein CATLAGWGNEQFF.